The rows below give T cell receptor beta chains drawn from one sample of a study of T-cell reconstitution after alpha-beta-depleted transplantation in children. TCRdb itself ran the PCR reads through MiXCR, one entry per CDR3 protein. The sample has roughly 170,000 distinct CDR3 sequences; about 6.4% are singletons. Sequenced material: PBMCs from the stem cell graft donor, taken from the stem cell graft. The source is a human donor who donated a stem cell graft to a child with Wiskott-Aldrich syndrome. Both conserved end residues are part of each CDR3. A D gene is named only where the DNA matches it firmly. A row's size may be missing; if present it is once, few, many or a size class.

cdr3_aa: CSVESGDRSTDTQYF; cdr3_nt: TGCAGCGTTGAAAGTGGGGACAGAAGCACAGATACGCAGTATTTT; clone_size: few; j_call: TRBJ2-3; d_call: TRBD1; cdr3_length: 15; v_call: TRBV29-1
cdr3_aa: CASSSEGWGAGTEAFF; cdr3_nt: TGTGCCAGCAGCTCAGAGGGATGGGGGGCCGGCACTGAAGCTTTCTTT; clone_size: many; j_call: TRBJ1-1; d_call: -; cdr3_length: 16; v_call: TRBV12-3/TRBV12-4
cdr3_aa: CSARDLAVATARDTQYF; cdr3_nt: TGCAGTGCTAGAGATCTCGCGGTCGCGACAGCCAGGGATACGCAGTATTTT; clone_size: many; j_call: TRBJ2-3; d_call: -; cdr3_length: 17; v_call: TRBV20-1
cdr3_aa: CASSDRARGGTPEAFF; cdr3_nt: TGTGCCAGCAGTGACCGCGCCAGGGGGGGAACTCCTGAAGCTTTCTTT; clone_size: few; j_call: TRBJ1-1; d_call: TRBD1; cdr3_length: 16; v_call: TRBV25-1
cdr3_aa: CASSLPGQPLRLIF; cdr3_nt: TGTGCCAGCAGTCTCCCGGGACAGCCCCTGAGATTAATCTTT; clone_size: many; j_call: TRBJ1-1; d_call: TRBD1; cdr3_length: 14; v_call: TRBV6-1
cdr3_aa: CSALGRRVYTEAFF; cdr3_nt: TGCAGTGCTTTGGGCCGCAGGGTTTACACTGAAGCTTTCTTT; clone_size: many; j_call: TRBJ1-1; d_call: -; cdr3_length: 14; v_call: TRBV20-1
cdr3_aa: CSADSTDTQYF; cdr3_nt: TGCAGCGCTGACTCCACAGATACGCAGTATTTT; clone_size: many; j_call: TRBJ2-3; d_call: -; cdr3_length: 11; v_call: TRBV29-1
cdr3_aa: CSAPGLAGGGSYNEQFF; cdr3_nt: TGCAGTGCTCCGGGACTAGCGGGAGGGGGGTCCTACAATGAGCAGTTCTTC; clone_size: many; j_call: TRBJ2-1; d_call: TRBD2; cdr3_length: 17; v_call: TRBV20-1
cdr3_aa: CASSLQGREETQYF; cdr3_nt: TGCGCCAGCAGCTTGCAGGGTAGGGAAGAGACCCAGTACTTC; clone_size: many; j_call: TRBJ2-5; d_call: -; cdr3_length: 14; v_call: TRBV5-1
cdr3_aa: CASSFTGASDTEAFF; cdr3_nt: TGCGCCAGCAGCTTTACAGGGGCCTCGGACACTGAAGCTTTCTTT; clone_size: few; j_call: TRBJ1-1; d_call: TRBD1; cdr3_length: 15; v_call: TRBV5-1
cdr3_aa: CASSQDGRGQETQYF; cdr3_nt: TGTGCCAGCAGCCAAGACGGAAGGGGGCAAGAGACCCAGTACTTC; clone_size: few; j_call: TRBJ2-5; d_call: -; cdr3_length: 15; v_call: TRBV14
cdr3_aa: CASSLEGAASNQPQHF; cdr3_nt: TGTGCCAGCAGCTTAGAGGGCGCAGCTAGCAATCAGCCCCAGCATTTT; clone_size: many; j_call: TRBJ1-5; d_call: -; cdr3_length: 16; v_call: TRBV7-9
cdr3_aa: CATSRGGTSGSYEQYF; cdr3_nt: TGTGCCACCAGCAGAGGGGGGACTAGCGGGTCCTACGAGCAGTACTTC; clone_size: few; j_call: TRBJ2-7; d_call: TRBD2; cdr3_length: 16; v_call: TRBV15
cdr3_aa: CCARVSSGVHFNYEQYF; cdr3_nt: TGCTGTGCTAGAGTTTCGAGCGGGGTTCACTTTAACTACGAGCAGTACTTC; clone_size: few; j_call: TRBJ2-7; d_call: TRBD2; cdr3_length: 17; v_call: TRBV20-1
cdr3_aa: CASSQEEGAVGEAFF; cdr3_nt: TGCGCCAGCAGCCAAGAGGAGGGGGCCGTCGGTGAAGCTTTCTTT; clone_size: many; j_call: TRBJ1-1; d_call: TRBD1; cdr3_length: 15; v_call: TRBV4-3
cdr3_aa: CSVAPGLAGVYEQYF; cdr3_nt: TGCAGCGTCGCCCCGGGACTAGCGGGAGTTTACGAGCAGTACTTC; clone_size: -; j_call: TRBJ2-7; d_call: TRBD2; cdr3_length: 15; v_call: TRBV29-1
cdr3_aa: CASSLQGNGAGELFF; cdr3_nt: TGCGCCAGCAGCTTGCAGGGTAATGGTGCCGGGGAGCTGTTTTTT; clone_size: many; j_call: TRBJ2-2; d_call: -; cdr3_length: 15; v_call: TRBV5-1
cdr3_aa: CAWAPGGIASEAFF; cdr3_nt: TGTGCCTGGGCCCCCGGTGGGATAGCGAGTGAAGCTTTCTTT; clone_size: -; j_call: TRBJ1-1; d_call: -; cdr3_length: 14; v_call: TRBV30
cdr3_aa: CASSPAGVADTQYF; cdr3_nt: TGTGCCAGCAGTCCAGCGGGAGTGGCAGATACGCAGTATTTT; clone_size: many; j_call: TRBJ2-3; d_call: TRBD2; cdr3_length: 14; v_call: TRBV12-3/TRBV12-4
cdr3_aa: CASSLDRAINTGELFF; cdr3_nt: TGTGCCAGCAGCTTAGACAGGGCAATCAACACCGGGGAGCTGTTTTTT; clone_size: few; j_call: TRBJ2-2; d_call: -; cdr3_length: 16; v_call: TRBV7-9
cdr3_aa: CASRPPDGSPLHF; cdr3_nt: TGTGCCAGCAGGCCCCCCGACGGCTCACCCCTCCACTTT; clone_size: many; j_call: TRBJ1-6; d_call: -; cdr3_length: 13; v_call: TRBV6-6
cdr3_aa: CASSRGDMNEKLFF; cdr3_nt: TGTGCCAGCTCACGAGGGGATATGAATGAAAAACTGTTTTTT; clone_size: many; j_call: TRBJ1-4; d_call: -; cdr3_length: 14; v_call: TRBV18
cdr3_aa: CASGNTGELFF; cdr3_nt: TGTGCCAGCGGAAACACCGGGGAGCTGTTTTTT; clone_size: few; j_call: TRBJ2-2; d_call: -; cdr3_length: 11; v_call: TRBV6-2/TRBV6-3
cdr3_aa: CATSDSRLAGDEQFF; cdr3_nt: TGTGCCACCAGTGATTCCAGGTTAGCGGGGGATGAGCAGTTCTTC; clone_size: many; j_call: TRBJ2-1; d_call: TRBD2; cdr3_length: 15; v_call: TRBV24-1
cdr3_aa: CASSSGLVSRETQYF; cdr3_nt: TGCGCCAGCAGCTCCGGACTAGTTTCCAGGGAGACCCAGTACTTC; clone_size: -; j_call: TRBJ2-5; d_call: TRBD2; cdr3_length: 15; v_call: TRBV5-1
cdr3_aa: CASSGRDLHNEQFF; cdr3_nt: TGTGCCAGCAGCGGCCGGGACCTACACAATGAGCAGTTCTTC; clone_size: many; j_call: TRBJ2-1; d_call: -; cdr3_length: 14; v_call: TRBV11-2
cdr3_aa: CASSYDGGSNTGELFF; cdr3_nt: TGTGCCAGCAGTTACGACGGGGGGTCTAACACCGGGGAGCTGTTTTTT; clone_size: many; j_call: TRBJ2-2; d_call: TRBD2; cdr3_length: 16; v_call: TRBV6-5
cdr3_aa: CASSAPGNTEAFF; cdr3_nt: TGTGCCAGCAGTGCCCCGGGGAACACTGAAGCTTTCTTT; clone_size: many; j_call: TRBJ1-1; d_call: -; cdr3_length: 13; v_call: TRBV12-3/TRBV12-4
cdr3_aa: CASSQATSGRSFTDTQYF; cdr3_nt: TGCGCCAGCAGCCAGGCTACTAGCGGGAGGTCTTTCACAGATACGCAGTATTTT; clone_size: -; j_call: TRBJ2-3; d_call: TRBD2; cdr3_length: 18; v_call: TRBV4-3
cdr3_aa: CSASPRGDSDEAFF; cdr3_nt: TGCAGTGCATCCCCTCGGGGGGATTCGGATGAAGCTTTCTTT; clone_size: many; j_call: TRBJ1-1; d_call: -; cdr3_length: 14; v_call: TRBV20-1
cdr3_aa: CASSPRVAGGADTQYF; cdr3_nt: TGTGCCAGCAGCCCTCGGGTAGCGGGGGGCGCAGATACGCAGTATTTT; clone_size: many; j_call: TRBJ2-3; d_call: TRBD2; cdr3_length: 16; v_call: TRBV5-5
cdr3_aa: CCATLPTGTSGIYEQYF; cdr3_nt: TGCTGTGCTACTCTACCTACTGGGACTAGCGGAATTTACGAGCAGTACTTC; clone_size: -; j_call: TRBJ2-7; d_call: TRBD2; cdr3_length: 17; v_call: TRBV20-1
cdr3_aa: CSASRRFTGDEQFF; cdr3_nt: TGCAGTGCTAGTAGGAGGTTTACAGGAGATGAGCAGTTCTTC; clone_size: -; j_call: TRBJ2-1; d_call: -; cdr3_length: 14; v_call: TRBV20-1
cdr3_aa: CASSLYTHEQFF; cdr3_nt: TGTGCCAGCAGTCTATACACCCATGAGCAGTTCTTC; clone_size: many; j_call: TRBJ2-1; d_call: -; cdr3_length: 12; v_call: TRBV6-2/TRBV6-3
cdr3_aa: CASKSLLHSGDTQYF; cdr3_nt: TGTGCCAGCAAGTCTCTCCTACACTCTGGAGATACGCAGTATTTT; clone_size: many; j_call: TRBJ2-3; d_call: -; cdr3_length: 15; v_call: TRBV12-3/TRBV12-4
cdr3_aa: CSVGSETGVSRTEAFF; cdr3_nt: TGCAGCGTTGGATCCGAAACAGGGGTTAGTAGGACTGAAGCTTTCTTT; clone_size: many; j_call: TRBJ1-1; d_call: TRBD1; cdr3_length: 16; v_call: TRBV29-1
cdr3_aa: CASSFAYGAPQYF; cdr3_nt: TGTGCCAGCAGTTTCGCCTATGGGGCACCTCAGTACTTC; clone_size: many; j_call: TRBJ2-4; d_call: -; cdr3_length: 13; v_call: TRBV12-3/TRBV12-4
cdr3_aa: CSASLGTAGANVLTF; cdr3_nt: TGCAGTGCTAGTCTCGGGACCGCTGGGGCCAACGTCCTGACTTTC; clone_size: many; j_call: TRBJ2-6; d_call: -; cdr3_length: 15; v_call: TRBV20-1
cdr3_aa: CASSLAGRVSTGELFF; cdr3_nt: TGTGCCAGCAGTTTAGCCGGGAGGGTCTCTACCGGGGAGCTGTTTTTT; clone_size: many; j_call: TRBJ2-2; d_call: TRBD2; cdr3_length: 16; v_call: TRBV12-3/TRBV12-4
cdr3_aa: CASSLGAAPSTDTQYF; cdr3_nt: TGTGCCAGCAGCTTAGGGGCCGCTCCTTCCACAGATACGCAGTATTTT; clone_size: many; j_call: TRBJ2-3; d_call: -; cdr3_length: 16; v_call: TRBV7-2
cdr3_aa: CASSLGARGYTF; cdr3_nt: TGTGCCAGCAGCTTGGGGGCGCGCGGCTACACCTTC; clone_size: many; j_call: TRBJ1-2; d_call: -; cdr3_length: 12; v_call: TRBV7-9
cdr3_aa: CAWASSSGGAEELFF; cdr3_nt: TGTGCCTGGGCCTCGTCCAGCGGGGGGGCCGAGGAGCTGTTTTTT; clone_size: -; j_call: TRBJ2-2; d_call: TRBD2; cdr3_length: 15; v_call: TRBV30
cdr3_aa: CASSLVSGPYEQYF; cdr3_nt: TGCGCCAGCAGCTTGGTATCCGGACCCTACGAGCAGTACTTC; clone_size: many; j_call: TRBJ2-7; d_call: -; cdr3_length: 14; v_call: TRBV5-1
cdr3_aa: CASSQSGQGGTEAFF; cdr3_nt: TGTGCCAGCAGCCAATCCGGCCAGGGAGGCACTGAAGCTTTCTTT; clone_size: few; j_call: TRBJ1-1; d_call: -; cdr3_length: 15; v_call: TRBV16
cdr3_aa: CATSSRGVGSGNTIYF; cdr3_nt: TGTGCCACCAGCTCCCGGGGCGTTGGCTCTGGAAACACCATATATTTT; clone_size: -; j_call: TRBJ1-3; d_call: -; cdr3_length: 16; v_call: TRBV15
cdr3_aa: CASSSGTTDGYTF; cdr3_nt: TGTGCCAGCAGCTCCGGGACAACGGATGGCTACACCTTC; clone_size: many; j_call: TRBJ1-2; d_call: -; cdr3_length: 13; v_call: TRBV7-9
cdr3_aa: CAISEATGGMGHQPQHF; cdr3_nt: TGTGCCATCAGTGAGGCTACAGGGGGGATGGGGCATCAGCCCCAGCATTTT; clone_size: -; j_call: TRBJ1-5; d_call: TRBD1; cdr3_length: 17; v_call: TRBV10-3
cdr3_aa: CASSLAAIRVGLGGYTF; cdr3_nt: TGTGCCAGCAGCTTGGCGGCGATCCGAGTGGGCCTGGGCGGCTACACCTTC; clone_size: -; j_call: TRBJ1-2; d_call: -; cdr3_length: 17; v_call: TRBV5-6
cdr3_aa: CASSPGWGTEAFF; cdr3_nt: TGTGCCAGCAGCCCCGGTTGGGGCACTGAAGCTTTCTTT; clone_size: many; j_call: TRBJ1-1; d_call: -; cdr3_length: 13; v_call: TRBV9
cdr3_aa: CASSTTSGGPHEQFF; cdr3_nt: TGCGCCAGCAGCACCACTAGCGGGGGGCCCCATGAGCAGTTCTTC; clone_size: -; j_call: TRBJ2-1; d_call: TRBD2; cdr3_length: 15; v_call: TRBV10-1
cdr3_aa: CASSLEEVTDTQYF; cdr3_nt: TGTGCCAGCAGTTTGGAAGAGGTGACAGATACGCAGTATTTT; clone_size: many; j_call: TRBJ2-3; d_call: -; cdr3_length: 14; v_call: TRBV12-3/TRBV12-4
cdr3_aa: CASSQDGGGYNSPLHF; cdr3_nt: TGCGCCAGCAGCCAAGATGGAGGGGGCTATAATTCACCCCTCCACTTT; clone_size: many; j_call: TRBJ1-6; d_call: -; cdr3_length: 16; v_call: TRBV4-1
cdr3_aa: CASSEGLAVLNEQFF; cdr3_nt: TGTGCCAGCAGCGAGGGACTAGCGGTTCTCAATGAGCAGTTCTTC; clone_size: many; j_call: TRBJ2-1; d_call: TRBD2; cdr3_length: 15; v_call: TRBV9
cdr3_aa: CASSLSGGETEAFF; cdr3_nt: TGTGCCAGCAGCCTGTCGGGGGGAGAAACTGAAGCTTTCTTT; clone_size: -; j_call: TRBJ1-1; d_call: -; cdr3_length: 14; v_call: TRBV3-1